The next 15 T cell receptor beta chains were all read from a single sample in a study of early T cells in non-severe SARS-CoV-2 infection. MiXCR was run by TCRdb on the 5' RACE reads, yielding one entry per CDR3 protein. The table lists some 76,000 distinct CDR3 sequences, less than 20% of them singletons. The sequencing input was whole blood. The receptors come from an adult who was a healthcare worker with PCR-confirmed SARS-CoV-2 infection or an uninfected control (not recorded which).

The chain couples TRBV7-8 to TRBJ2-3, with 10 bases that match TRBD2. This CDR3 has 17 residues. Germline loops: CDR1 SGHVS, CDR2 FQNEAQ. With V trimmed by 1 base and J by 1 base, 5 bases remained unmatched. CDR3 sequence: CASSLEAGGPGTDTQYF. The CDR3 DNA sequence: TGTGCCAGCAGCTTAGAAGCGGGGGGGCCAGGCACAGATACGCAGTATTTT.

This clonotype was counted at least ten times. This chain joins TRBV5-5 and TRBJ2-1; tentatively, D is TRBD1 (6 bases). Germline-derived CDR1 and CDR2 are SGHKS and YYEKEE (reference sequence). The V and J ends lost 4 bases and 0 bases respectively, with 14 bases between them. The CDR3 is 16 residues long. The CDR3 sequence is CASSKDSASSYNEQFF. DNA for the CDR3: TGTGCCAGCAGCAAGGACAGTGCGAGCTCCTACAATGAGCAGTTCTTC.

This clonotype was picked up a small number of times. J is TRBJ2-6 and V is TRBV27, with 12 bases aligning to TRBD2. Germline loops: CDR1 MNHEY, CDR2 SMNVEV (reference sequence). The CDR3 is 19 residues long. V dropped 5 bases and J dropped 0; count of bases not matched to a gene: 8. This CDR3 reads CASSPTSGGLFSGANVLTF. DNA for the CDR3: TGTGCCAGCAGTCCGACTAGCGGGGGTCTTTTCTCTGGGGCCAACGTCCTGACTTTC.

The chain is built from TRBV5-1 and TRBJ2-1, with 7 bases fitting TRBD1. Germline values: CDR1 SGHRS, CDR2 YFSETQ. The CDR3 is 13 residues long. Trimming removed 4 bases from V and 7 bases from J; junction bases left unmatched: 5. The CDR3 protein is CASSGTVQNEQFF. CDR3 coding DNA: TGCGCCAGCAGCGGGACAGTCCAGAATGAGCAGTTCTTC.

This rearrangement joins TRBV5-7 to TRBJ1-1; 7 bases align to TRBD1. TRBV5-7 is labeled an ORF, and its function is uncertain. The CDR3 has 13 residues. The J segment lost 7 bases and the V segment lost 2 bases, leaving 5 bases of the junction unmatched. The CDR3 protein is CASSFTGEVEAFF. The CDR3 coding sequence is TGTGCCAGCAGCTTCACAGGGGAGGTTGAAGCTTTCTTT.

The CDR3 reads CASSPYSGASTDTQYF. The CDR3 DNA is TGCGCCAGCAGCCCATATAGCGGGGCTAGCACAGATACGCAGTATTTT. The rearrangement links TRBV5-1 to TRBJ2-3; 8 positions agree with TRBD2. V lost 4 bases to trimming and J lost 0 bases; unmatched junction nucleotides: 7. This CDR3 contains 16 residues. Germline-derived CDR1 and CDR2 are SGHRS and YFSETQ.

This clonotype was found a few times. The rearrangement links TRBV6-5 to TRBJ2-3; 12 nucleotides align to TRBD1. With 0 bases clipped from V and 4 bases from J, the junction kept 5 bases outside the gene matches. Germline loops: CDR1 MNHEY, CDR2 SVGAGI. The CDR3 sequence is 17 residues long. Here the CDR3 DNA reads TGTGCCAGCAGTTACTCCGGGACAGGGGGCGCGGCAGATACGCAGTATTTT. Translation: CASSYSGTGGAADTQYF.

This clonotype was observed a handful of times. The rearrangement joins TRBV7-2 to TRBJ2-3, with D hard to call. This CDR3 comprises 16 residues. CDR1 and CDR2 from the germline V gene are SGHTA and FQGNSA. Trimming removed 0 bases at V and 3 bases at J, with 13 bases between. CDR3 protein: CASSLAPTFRTDTQYF. For the CDR3, the DNA is TGTGCCAGCAGCTTAGCACCGACCTTCCGGACAGATACGCAGTATTTT.

The table lists this clonotype with a few counts. This chain's CDR3 is CASSLLGTGGSEPQHF. The CDR3 region has the DNA TGTGCCAGCAGTTTACTAGGGACAGGGGGCTCGGAGCCCCAGCATTTT. The rearrangement uses TRBV28 and TRBJ1-5; 12 nucleotides agree with TRBD1. Germline CDR1 is MDHEN and CDR2 is SYDVKM. CDR3 length: 16 amino acids. Trimming removed 2 bases from V and 8 bases from J; junction bases left unmatched: 7.

The chain is built from TRBV5-6 and TRBJ2-7; no definite D call. The CDR3 consists of 12 residues. CDR1 and CDR2 (germline): SGHDT, YYEEEE. V dropped 3 bases and J dropped 5 bases, with 9 bases sitting between them. CDR3: CASSSARDEQYF. CDR3 nucleotide sequence: TGTGCCAGCAGCTCAGCCCGGGACGAGCAGTACTTC.

V usage is TRBV27 and J usage is TRBJ2-1, with 8 bases matching TRBD2. Germline-derived CDR1 and CDR2 are MNHEY and SMNVEV (reference sequence). J was trimmed by 10 bases and V by 6 bases; bases with no gene match: 5. This CDR3 has 12 residues. This CDR3 is CASSYSGNEQFF. The CDR3 DNA sequence: TGTGCCAGCAGCTATAGCGGGAACGAGCAGTTCTTC.

The chain carries TRBV5-1 and TRBJ1-1; perhaps TRBD1 as D (5 bases). The V end lost 4 bases, the J end lost 1 base, and 11 bases lay between the germline ends. The CDR3 has 14 amino acids. CDR1 is SGHRS, CDR2 YFSETQ, per germline. CDR3 sequence reads: CASSGQQENTEAFF. The CDR3 DNA sequence: TGCGCCAGCAGCGGACAACAGGAGAACACTGAAGCTTTCTTT.

The chain's CDR3 is CASSLDVLSYEQYF. CDR3 nucleotide sequence: TGTGCCAGCAGCTTGGATGTATTATCCTACGAGCAGTACTTC. The rearrangement links TRBV5-4 to TRBJ2-7; D call uncertain. Trimming took 0 bases from V and 1 from J, leaving 8 bases between them. In germline, CDR1 is SGHNT, CDR2 YYREEE (reference sequence). This CDR3 contains 14 residues.

This chain connects TRBV6-5 to TRBJ1-2; 8 bases are shared with TRBD1. The CDR3 spans 15 residues. Trimming removed 8 bases from V and 4 bases from J; junction bases left unmatched: 12. CDR1 MNHEY and CDR2 SVGAGI come from the germline V gene. For the CDR3, the DNA is TGTGCCAGCGGGTTGGGACAGGCGACTCTCTATGGCTACACCTTC. It encodes CASGLGQATLYGYTF.

The genes are TRBV9 and TRBJ2-5; tentative D call: TRBD2 (7 bases). The CDR3 has 13 residues. Germline values: CDR1 SGDLS, CDR2 YYNGEE. The V end was cut by 2 bases, the J end by 5 bases, with 10 bases between. The CDR3 DNA reads TGTGCCAGCAGCGTCGCGGGGGCCGAGACCCAGTACTTC. Encoded protein: CASSVAGAETQYF.